This is a list of T cell receptor beta chains from one sample in a study of control samples from healthy donors and cancer patients. Generated by immunoSEQ multiplex PCR, the TCRdb table keeps only in-frame clones and is missing some. The sample records about 130,000 clones, approximately 90% being singletons. Source material: blood. Receptors were obtained from a man aged 18-30 years in good health. Both conserved end residues are part of each CDR3. D genes are given only for firm matches.

cdr3_nt | cdr3_aa | cdr3_length | j_call | d_call | v_call
TGTGCCAGCATAAAGGATAATGAAGCTTTCTTT | CASIKDNEAFF | 11 | TRBJ1-1 | . | TRBV6-5
TGTGCCAGCAGCTCATCTCCGAGGACAGGCATCTATAATTCACCCCTCCACTTT | CASSSSPRTGIYNSPLHF | 18 | TRBJ1-6 | TRBD1 | TRBV5-6
TGCGCCAGCAGCTTGGATCGTTTAGGGGATCCCCTTTCCTACGAGCAGTACTTC | CASSLDRLGDPLSYEQYF | 18 | TRBJ2-7 | . | TRBV5-1
TGTGCCAGCAGTCCAGTGAATAGCAATCAGCCCCAGCATTTT | CASSPVNSNQPQHF | 14 | TRBJ1-5 | . | TRBV2
TGTGCCACCACCGGGACAGGGGCCTACAATGAGCAGTTCTTC | CATTGTGAYNEQFF | 14 | TRBJ2-1 | TRBD1 | TRBV6-5
TGTGCCAGCAGCTTAGACAGGGGGCTTGAAAAACTGTTTTTT | CASSLDRGLEKLFF | 14 | TRBJ1-4 | TRBD1 | TRBV7-9
TGTGCCATCAGTGGCGGGGGGGCCACAGAGACCCAGTACTTC | CAISGGGATETQYF | 14 | TRBJ2-5 | TRBD2 | TRBV10-3
TGCGCCAGCAGCCTAAACTACGAGCAGTACTTC | CASSLNYEQYF | 11 | TRBJ2-7 | . | TRBV5-1
TGTGCCAGCAGCTTAACGACTAGCGGGGTGGGGCTAGGGCAGTTCTTC | CASSLTTSGVGLGQFF | 16 | TRBJ2-1 | TRBD2 | TRBV11-2
TGCAGCGTTGAGGGCAGACTGAACACTGAAGCTTTCTTT | CSVEGRLNTEAFF | 13 | TRBJ1-1 | . | TRBV29-1
TGTGCCAGCAGCTTGGGTGGCGGGCGCGGCTATGGCTACACCTTC | CASSLGGGRGYGYTF | 15 | TRBJ1-2 | . | TRBV5-6
TGCGCCAGCAGCTTGAGCGCCACCCAAGAGACCCAGTACTTC | CASSLSATQETQYF | 14 | TRBJ2-5 | . | TRBV5-1
TGTGCCAGCAGCCTCGGGACTAGCGGGGTCACAGATACGCAGTATTTT | CASSLGTSGVTDTQYF | 16 | TRBJ2-3 | TRBD2 | TRBV5-8
TGTGCCAGCAGGGCAGGGTTCATTAGCAATCAGCCCCAGCATTTT | CASRAGFISNQPQHF | 15 | TRBJ1-5 | . | TRBV6-5
TGTGCCAGCAGTGAAGGGCAGGGGGGGACCCAGTACTTC | CASSEGQGGTQYF | 13 | TRBJ2-5 | . | TRBV2
TGTGCCATCAGTGAGAGGACGTGGGAGACCCAGTACTTC | CAISERTWETQYF | 13 | TRBJ2-5 | . | TRBV10-3
TGTGCCAGCAGCCAAGAGAACAGGGGCTGGGGCTACACCTTC | CASSQENRGWGYTF | 14 | TRBJ1-2 | TRBD1 | TRBV4-2
TGTGCCTGGAGTGTATCGTCCGACGAGCAGTACTTC | CAWSVSSDEQYF | 12 | TRBJ2-7 | . | TRBV30
TGTGCCAGCAGCGTAGCTTCCGGATCTAGCACAGATACGCAGTATTTT | CASSVASGSSTDTQYF | 16 | TRBJ2-3 | . | TRBV9
TGTGCCAGCATTCGGTTTAGCGGGGGGAGCTCCTACAATGAGCAGTTCTTC | CASIRFSGGSSYNEQFF | 17 | TRBJ2-1 | TRBD2 | TRBV2
TGCGCCAGCAGCTTGGTTCCGGAGCGGAATTCACCCCTCCACTTT | CASSLVPERNSPLHF | 15 | TRBJ1-6 | . | TRBV5-1
TGTGCCAGCAGTACAGGGGTTACCGGGGAGCTGTTTTTT | CASSTGVTGELFF | 13 | TRBJ2-2 | TRBD1 | TRBV11-2
TGCGCCAGCAGCCAAGGTGGGCTAGCGGAGCAGTTCTTC | CASSQGGLAEQFF | 13 | TRBJ2-1 | . | TRBV4-1
TGTGCCAGCAGCGGACTGGGACAGGGGGTTGCAACTAATGAAAAACTGTTTTTT | CASSGLGQGVATNEKLFF | 18 | TRBJ1-4 | TRBD1 | TRBV5-6